The sample holds many counts of the clone carrying this T cell receptor beta chain. Its antigen is currently unknown. CDR1 and CDR2 from the germline V gene are MDHEN and SYDVKM. Trimming took 2 bases from V and 2 from J; bases not matched to a gene: 11. This CDR3 is 17 amino acids long. This entry is derived from a study of blood T cells in healthy people across ages. On the study more broadly: About one barcoded TCR beta cDNA was captured per two T cells. Regarding the study as a whole: Across samples, TCR beta diversity tracked strongly with naive T cell percentage.

Sample-barcoded 5' priming and a J-beta primer mix drove a second PCR of about 6 to 11 cycles. TCRdb re-analysed the 5' RACE reads in MiXCR, keeping a single row per CDR3 protein. In the table there are 790,000 or so distinct CDR3 sequences, around 50% of which are singletons. The donors, aged about 6 to 95, were healthy Caucasians from Russia. It was around 10 milliliters of peripheral blood that were drawn from each donor. V and J are TRBV28 and TRBJ2-7; 8 positions match TRBD1. The material sequenced was blood. This TCR was recovered from a middle-aged man in good health. CDR3 in amino acids: CASSLRSRGRYPYEQYF. The DNA of the CDR3 is TGTGCCAGCAGTTTAAGGAGCAGGGGGCGGTACCCCTACGAGCAGTACTTC.